This entry concerns a single T cell receptor beta chain. The target antigen is unknown. Assay used: immunoSEQ multiplex PCR; TCRdb lists only in-frame clones, some missing. Found here are roughly 200 clones, 74% of them singletons; the top ten hold 26%. Trimming cost V 8 bases and J 4 bases; bases outside gene matches: 5. CDR3 length: 14 residues. The germline V gene encodes CDR1 LNHDA and CDR2 SQIVND (reference sequence). This entry belongs to a study of CD4+ T cells in melanoma. General study points: A reported correlation linked neoantigen-specific CD4+ T cells to CD8+, macrophage and B cell function. Reportedly, melanoma neoantigen-specific CD4+ T cells showed varied differentiation states.

The rearrangement uses TRBV19 and TRBJ2-7; 13 bases line up with TRBD2. This TCR was recovered from a human donor with melanoma. The sample comprised cells sorted by PD-1 expression. The CDR3 sequence is CASAPGLAGYEQYF. CDR3 coding DNA: TGTGCCAGTGCACCGGGACTAGCGGGATACGAGCAGTACTTC.